Here is one T cell receptor beta chain with its context. The antigen is undetermined. This entry comes from a study of beta chain features in type 1 diabetes. Broader study findings: Healthy donors had naive, central memory and Treg TCRB repertoires that appeared less similar than those seen among patients.

V lost 5 bases and J lost 2; bases outside the gene matches: 4. This CDR3 region has 15 residues. The V gene's germline CDR1 is MRHNA and CDR2 SNTAGT. Reverse transcription of all isolated RNA meant that expressed TCRB transcripts were sequenced. Generated by immunoSEQ multiplex PCR, the TCRdb table keeps only in-frame clones and is missing some. The sample carries hundreds of thousands of clones, roughly an eighth recorded once. The J gene is TRBJ2-1, the V gene TRBV6-4; 9 bases align to TRBD2. Sequenced: naive CD4+ T cells from blood. This TCR derives from a man between 18 and 29 years old in good health. The CDR3 loop reads CASSLSGGTYNEQFF. CDR3 DNA: TGTGCCAGCAGTCTTAGCGGGGGCACCTACAATGAGCAGTTCTTC.